This T cell receptor (beta chain) derives from a study of long-term antiretroviral therapy in people with HIV. Looked up from germline, CDR1 is LNHDA and CDR2 is SQIVND (reference sequence). The V gene end was trimmed by 9 bases and the J gene end by 5 bases; junction bases not matched to a gene: 7. The CDR3 totals 14 residues. This was the immunoSEQ v3.0 assay at survey level. Profiling relied on immunoSEQ multiplex PCR, and the TCRdb table lists in-frame clones only, not all of them. The data contain about 24,000 clones, roughly 94% of them singletons. The chain combines TRBV19 with TRBJ2-3; 11 bases are a match to TRBD2. The TCR was taken from a woman in her forties or fifties with HIV. Sequenced material: unsorted PBMCs, taken roughly 5 years after starting antiretroviral therapy. The CDR3 DNA reads TGTGCCAGCACTAGCGGGAGTACGGGAGATACGCAGTATTTT. Translated, it gives CASTSGSTGDTQYF.